Presented here are 8 T cell receptor beta chains from one specimen sequenced in a study of shared clonotypes between healthy human individuals. Profiling relied on immunoSEQ multiplex PCR, and the TCRdb table lists in-frame clones only, not all of them. The sample consists of about 1.1 million clones, approximately 78% of them appearing once. The sequencing input was memory CD4+ T cells from PBMCs. Subset: CD45RA-negative fraction. The source is a man aged 18-30 years in good health. Some clones in this sample may be carry-over from other donors' samples.

The chain combines TRBV5-1 with TRBJ2-2; the D gene is possibly TRBD2 (6 bases). Trimming removed 0 bases at V and 5 bases at J, with 14 bases between. The CDR3 is 16 amino acids. Germline CDR1 reads SGHRS; CDR2 reads YFSETQ. CDR3 loop: CASSLAAGKGTGELFF. The CDR3, as DNA: TGCGCCAGCAGCTTGGCGGCGGGAAAAGGAACCGGGGAGCTGTTTTTT.

The CDR3 loop reads CAWSVRDREAFF. CDR3 in DNA: TGTGCCTGGAGTGTACGGGACAGGGAAGCTTTCTTT. V usage is TRBV30 and J usage is TRBJ1-1; TRBD1 matches 8 bases. The CDR3 is 12 residues long. After removal of 0 bases from V and 8 bases from J, the junction contained 2 bases not matched to a gene. The germline gives CDR1 GTSNPN, CDR2 SVGIG (reference sequence).

In its sample, this clone was seen a few times. The chain uses TRBV6-5 and TRBJ2-7; no definite D call. The germline gives CDR1 MNHEY, CDR2 SVGAGI. The CDR3 is 12 residues long. V lost 2 bases and J 5 bases, leaving 7 bases between the germline ends. This CDR3 is CASSYAADEQYF. DNA of the CDR3: TGTGCCAGCAGTTACGCGGCCGACGAGCAGTACTTC.

The chain recombines TRBV18 with TRBJ1-1; D might be TRBD1 (5 bases). V was pared by 3 bases and J by 4 bases, with 21 bases between. Germline V lookup: CDR1 KGHSH, CDR2 LQKENI. This CDR3 has 17 amino acids. The CDR3 nucleotides read TGTGCCAGCTCACCCCTGGGCAGGGTGGCGATGAGCACTGAAGCTTTCTTT. Translated, it gives CASSPLGRVAMSTEAFF.

This clone appeared a single time. This chain connects TRBV7-2 to TRBJ1-1, with D possibly being TRBD1 (5 bases). Trimming left V 1 base short and J 5 bases short, with 14 bases between. This CDR3 has 15 residues. Germline CDR1 and CDR2: SGHTA and FQGNSA. The CDR3 reads CASSLVLGQGTEAFF. DNA of the CDR3: TGTGCCAGCAGCTTAGTCCTTGGTCAGGGAACTGAAGCTTTCTTT.

V is TRBV2 and J is TRBJ1-1, with a weak D call TRBD1 (5 bases). V was shortened by 2 bases and J by 1 base, with 17 bases between the two germline ends. Germline V gives CDR1 SNHLY, CDR2 FYNNEI. This CDR3 comprises 17 residues. CDR3 sequence reads: CASSEYGARVKNTEAFF. CDR3 DNA: TGTGCCAGCAGTGAATACGGGGCGAGGGTAAAGAACACTGAAGCTTTCTTT.

This chain joins TRBV18 and TRBJ2-1, with TRBD2 matching 10 bases. This CDR3 has 17 residues. CDR1 is KGHSH, CDR2 LQKENI, per germline. Trimming took 3 bases from V and 3 from J; bases not matched to a gene: 8. The CDR3 loop reads CASSPVLAGAFYNEQFF. For the CDR3, the DNA is TGTGCCAGCTCACCGGTCCTAGCGGGAGCCTTCTACAATGAGCAGTTCTTC. The full variable domain, its missing parts supplied by reference TRBV18 and TRBJ2-1, is NAGVMQNPRHLVRRRGQEARLRCSPMKGHSHVYWYRQLPEEGLKFMVYLQKENIIDESGMPKERFSAEFPKEGPSILRIQQVVRGDSAAYFCASSPVLAGAFYNEQFFGPGTRLTVL.

This chain uses TRBV9 with TRBJ2-2; 7 bases map to TRBD2. The V gene end was trimmed by 4 bases and the J gene end by 1 base; junction bases not matched to a gene: 19. The CDR3 runs 20 residues. Germline V lookup: CDR1 SGDLS, CDR2 YYNGEE. CDR3 amino acids: CASSNYNTPGSGKNTGELFF. DNA for the CDR3: TGTGCCAGCAGCAACTACAACACCCCTGGAAGCGGGAAGAACACCGGGGAGCTGTTTTTT.